One sample yielded the 28 T cell receptor beta chains listed below, sequenced in a study of neurological immune-mediated disorders. MiXCR, applied by TCRdb to the 5' RACE reads, yields one record per CDR3 protein. The sample records 65,000 to 85,000 distinct CDR3 sequences, roughly 3% being singletons. Sequenced sample: PBMCs. The receptors stem from a woman aged 50 to 60 with multiple sclerosis.

In its sample, this clonotype was seen many times. The gene calls are TRBV5-5 and TRBJ1-2; TRBD1 matches at 12 bases. There are 15 residues in the CDR3. Unmatched junction bases numbered 3, after V lost 4 bases and J lost 2 bases. The V gene's germline CDR1 is SGHKS and CDR2 YYEKEE (reference sequence). In DNA form, the CDR3 reads TGTGCCAGCAGCGTGGGACAGGGGGCGAACTATGGCTACACCTTC. Its protein is CASSVGQGANYGYTF.

This clonotype was seen repeatedly, ten times or more. The gene calls are TRBV3-1 and TRBJ1-1; D possibly corresponds to TRBD1 (6 bases). The germline gives CDR1 LGHDT, CDR2 YNNKEL (reference sequence). The CDR3 runs to 12 residues. The ends were cut back, 1 base at V and 8 bases at J, with 8 bases in the middle. The CDR3 loop is CASSQGGQEAFF. CDR3 DNA: TGTGCCAGCAGCCAAGGTGGACAGGAAGCTTTCTTT.

This clonotype showed up many times. V is TRBV25-1 and J is TRBJ1-3; 7 bases line up with TRBD1. Per the germline V gene, CDR1 is MGHDK and CDR2 is SYGVNS. J was trimmed by 7 bases and V by 6 bases; bases with no gene match: 6. The CDR3 covers 13 residues. CDR3 protein: CASSMTGTNTIYF. In nucleotides, the CDR3 is TGTGCCAGCAGCATGACAGGGACTAACACCATATATTTT.

This clonotype was recorded at least ten times. The J gene is TRBJ2-3, the V gene TRBV5-5; TRBD1 aligns across 7 bases. The CDR3 is 13 amino acids. Germline CDR1 SGHKS, CDR2 YYEKEE (reference sequence). V lost 3 bases and J lost 7; bases outside the gene matches: 5. CDR3 nucleotide sequence: TGTGCCAGCAGCTCCACAGGGGATCATACGCAGTATTTT. Its translation: CASSSTGDHTQYF.

A note on this clonotype: A much larger clone sits a single nucleotide away, making a read error possible. This chain links TRBV7-9 with TRBJ2-7; D is perhaps TRBD1 (5 bases). Germline-derived CDR1 and CDR2 are SEHNR and FQNEAQ (reference sequence). The CDR3 spans 12 residues. CDR3: CDSSLVRDEQYF. CDR3 coding DNA: TGTGACAGCAGCTTAGTCAGGGACGAGCAGTACTTC. The complete variable domain, with remaining parts taken from reference TRBV7-9 and TRBJ2-7, reads DTGVSQNPRHKITKRGQNVTFRCDPISEHNRLYWYRQTLGQGPEFLTYFQNEAQLEKSRLLSDRFSAERPKGSFSTLEIQRTEQGDSAMYLCDSSLVRDEQYFGPGTRLTVT.

Turning to this clonotype: A much more abundant neighbour one base away suggests this may be a read error. The J gene is TRBJ1-3, the V gene TRBV6-5; D gene uncertain. This CDR3 spans 11 amino acids. Germline values: CDR1 MNHEY, CDR2 SVGAGI. As DNA, the CDR3 is TGTGACAGCAGGAGGGGAAACACCATATATTTT. Translated, it gives CDSRRGNTIYF.

Many counts were recorded for this clonotype. The chain couples TRBV7-2 to TRBJ2-2; D gene unclear. V was clipped by 1 base and J by 3 bases, with 6 bases between them. The CDR3 has 14 residues. Germline loops: CDR1 SGHTA, CDR2 FQGNSA. CDR3 in DNA: TGTGCCAGCAGCTTAGTGACCTACACCGGGGAGCTGTTTTTT. Residues: CASSLVTYTGELFF.

This clonotype was found many times. V is TRBV20-1 and J is TRBJ2-2; 7 nucleotides line up with TRBD1. Trimming cost V 6 bases and J 3 bases; bases outside gene matches: 7. This CDR3 is built from 14 residues. Germline CDR1 and CDR2: DFQATT and SNEGSKA (reference sequence). Here the CDR3 reads CSANRGGDTGELFF. DNA for the CDR3: TGCAGTGCCAACAGGGGCGGAGACACCGGGGAGCTGTTTTTT.

This clonotype was counted ten times or more. The chain joins TRBV20-1 to TRBJ2-4, with D possibly TRBD2 on 7 matching bases. The CDR3 runs to 14 residues. Trimming cost V 3 bases and J 3 bases, with 12 bases left between them. Germline CDR1 reads DFQATT; CDR2 reads SNEGSKA (reference sequence). CDR3 bases: TGCAGTGCTAGTGGGGGGGCTGGCAAAAACATTCAGTACTTC. Translating gives CSASGGAGKNIQYF.

The sample holds many counts of this clonotype. The V and J genes are TRBV5-1 and TRBJ2-1, with 8 bases identical to TRBD2. Germline loops: CDR1 SGHRS, CDR2 YFSETQ. V gave up 9 bases and J gave up 0 bases; unmatched junction bases: 5. The CDR3 has 14 amino acids. CDR3 amino acids: CATKRESSYNEQFF. DNA of the CDR3: TGCGCCACCAAGCGGGAGAGCTCCTACAATGAGCAGTTCTTC. Full variable domain (missing parts from reference TRBV5-1 and TRBJ2-1): KAGVTQTPRYLIKTRGQQVTLSCSPISGHRSVSWYQQTPGQGLQFLFEYFSETQRNKGNFPGRFSGRQFSNSRSEMNVSTLELGDSALYLCATKRESSYNEQFFGPGTRLTVL.

This clonotype was seen at least ten times. The chain is built from TRBV2 and TRBJ2-5, with D possibly matching TRBD1 (6 bases). The CDR3 runs 15 residues. V was cut by 6 bases and J by 5 bases, with 19 bases left in between. Per germline, CDR1 SNHLY and CDR2 FYNNEI. CDR3 sequence reads: CASSRDRTGGETQYF. The CDR3 region has the DNA TGTGCCAGCAGCCGTGACAGGACCGGCGGGGAGACCCAGTACTTC. The whole variable domain, filled in from reference TRBV2 and TRBJ2-5, reads EPEVTQTPSHQVTQMGQEVILRCVPISNHLYFYWYRQILGQKVEFLVSFYNNEISEKSEIFDDQFSVERPDGSNFTLKIRSTKLEDSAMYFCASSRDRTGGETQYFGPGTRLLVL.

The genes are TRBV2 and TRBJ2-1; no clear D gene. V dropped 2 bases and J dropped 0 bases, with 5 bases sitting between them. Germline assignment: CDR1 SNHLY and CDR2 FYNNEI. The CDR3 length is 14 residues. The CDR3 DNA reads TGTGCCAGCAGTGAAACGAGCTCCTACAATGAGCAGTTCTTC. Amino acid sequence: CASSETSSYNEQFF.

This clonotype showed up many times. The CDR3 here is CATLRERRTKGSYNEQFF. Here the CDR3 DNA reads TGTGCCACCCTGCGAGAGAGGCGAACAAAGGGCTCCTACAATGAGCAGTTCTTC. J is TRBJ2-1 and V is TRBV7-2; D gene ambiguous. V dropped 10 bases and J dropped 0 bases, with 25 bases sitting between them. The CDR3 covers 18 residues. Germline V gene lookup returns CDR1 SGHTA and CDR2 FQGNSA.

This clonotype was counted only a few times. V usage is TRBV7-2 and J usage is TRBJ2-2; no clear D gene. Germline CDR1 is SGHTA and CDR2 is FQGNSA. The CDR3 runs 14 residues. Trimming cost V 5 bases and J 6 bases, with 13 bases left between them. CDR3 sequence reads: CASSPGLVAGELFF. DNA of the CDR3: TGTGCCAGCAGCCCTGGGCTGGTTGCCGGGGAGCTGTTTTTT.

This clonotype was observed many times. V usage is TRBV20-1 and J usage is TRBJ2-3; a weak D match, TRBD1 (6 bases). The V end was cut by 3 bases, the J end by 4 bases, with 8 bases between. The germline V gene has CDR1 DFQATT and CDR2 SNEGSKA (reference sequence). The CDR3 totals 12 residues. CDR3 nucleotide sequence: TGCAGTGCTAGGTGGGGGCCAGATACGCAGTATTTT. Its protein is CSARWGPDTQYF.

This clonotype was counted at least ten times. This chain connects TRBV12-3 or TRBV12-4 to TRBJ2-2; TRBD2 matches at 10 bases. The CDR3 is 15 residues long. Trimming removed 6 bases from V and 1 base from J; junction bases left unmatched: 2. The CDR3 reads CASRIAGGNTGELFF. DNA for the CDR3: TGTGCCAGCAGGATAGCGGGGGGGAACACCGGGGAGCTGTTTTTT.

This clonotype has a count of ten or more. The genes are TRBV27 and TRBJ1-5; possible D gene TRBD1, 6 bases. The ends were cut back, 2 bases at V and 6 bases at J, with 11 bases in the middle. This CDR3 is 14 amino acids long. Germline V lookup: CDR1 MNHEY, CDR2 SMNVEV (reference sequence). The chain's CDR3 is CASSLDGGGQPQHF. CDR3 sequence (DNA): TGTGCCAGCAGTTTAGATGGGGGCGGTCAGCCCCAGCATTTT.

In its sample, this clonotype was seen many times. This sequence joins TRBV7-8 and TRBJ1-3; the match to TRBD1 covers 8 bases. With V trimmed by 6 bases and J by 1 base, 5 bases remained unmatched. The CDR3 totals 15 residues. Germline CDR1 is SGHVS and CDR2 is FQNEAQ. The CDR3 nucleotides read TGTGCCAGCAGTCAGGACAGGGCGTCTGGAAACACCATATATTTT. This codes for CASSQDRASGNTIYF. Filled out from reference TRBV7-8 and TRBJ1-3, the complete variable domain reads GAGVSQSPRYKVAKRGQDVALRCDPISGHVSLFWYQQALGQGPEFLTYFQNEAQLDKSGLPSDRFFAERPEGSVSTLKIQRTQQEDSAVYLCASSQDRASGNTIYFGEGSWLTVV.

This clonotype came up many times. The V call is TRBV20-1, the J call TRBJ2-7; unclear D gene. The CDR3 is 15 amino acids. The germline CDR1 and CDR2 sequences are DFQATT and SNEGSKA (reference sequence). V was pared by 3 bases and J by 1 base, with 16 bases between. As DNA, the CDR3 is TGCAGTGCTAGTGTAACGGGCCTACTGTCCTACGAGCAGTACGTC. Its protein is CSASVTGLLSYEQYV.

This clonotype has a count of ten or more. The chain recombines TRBV5-1 with TRBJ2-3; TRBD1 agrees at 9 bases. CDR3 length equals 19 residues. CDR1 is SGHRS and CDR2 is YFSETQ in the germline V gene. Trimming took 4 bases from V and 0 from J; bases not matched to a gene: 15. CDR3 in DNA: TGCGCCAGCAGCAATGGACAGGGGACAATTCGGCGGAGCACAGATACGCAGTATTTT. It translates to CASSNGQGTIRRSTDTQYF.

This clonotype has ten or more counts. The rearrangement uses TRBV20-1 and TRBJ2-5; 7 positions match TRBD1. Germline assignment: CDR1 DFQATT and CDR2 SNEGSKA (reference sequence). V lost 3 bases, J lost 9 bases, and 10 bases stayed unmatched. The CDR3 spans 13 residues. For the CDR3, the DNA is TGCAGTGCTAGTCGTGAGGGGGCTGGGTCCCAGTACTTC. Its protein product is CSASREGAGSQYF.

This clonotype came up many times. The chain recombines TRBV5-5 with TRBJ2-3; 9 nucleotides match TRBD2. V lost 4 bases, J lost 4 bases, and 10 bases stayed unmatched. This CDR3 is built from 16 residues. The V gene's germline CDR1 is SGHKS and CDR2 YYEKEE (reference sequence). CDR3 protein: CASSVGLGLASDTQYF. The CDR3 nucleotides read TGTGCCAGCAGCGTCGGACTGGGACTAGCATCAGATACGCAGTATTTT.

This clonotype was seen many times. The rearrangement uses TRBV20-1 and TRBJ2-5; the D gene is possibly TRBD2 (6 bases). CDR3 length equals 14 residues. V was shortened by 0 bases and J by 4 bases, with 12 bases between the two germline ends. Germline-derived CDR1 and CDR2 are DFQATT and SNEGSKA (reference sequence). CDR3: CSARDRGLPETQYF. The CDR3 coding sequence is TGCAGTGCTAGAGATCGGGGGTTACCAGAGACCCAGTACTTC.

This clonotype was seen repeatedly, ten times or more. The chain is built from TRBV7-2 and TRBJ2-7; 9 nucleotides agree with TRBD1. The CDR3 loop spans 15 amino acids. From germline, CDR1 is SGHTA and CDR2 FQGNSA. Trimming took 3 bases from V and 2 from J; bases not matched to a gene: 5. The CDR3 sequence: CASSLLTGGAYEQYV. For the CDR3, the DNA is TGTGCCAGCAGCTTGTTAACAGGGGGCGCCTACGAGCAGTACGTC.

Remarks on this clonotype: This may arise from a read error, as a much more abundant clone is one base away. Here the CDR3 DNA reads TGTGCCAGCAGCCCCGGCGGCAAAGAGCAGTTCTTC. The encoded protein is CASSPGGKEQFF. This chain joins TRBV7-6 and TRBJ2-1; D is uncertain. Germline V gene lookup returns CDR1 SGHVS and CDR2 FNYEAQ. This CDR3 has 12 amino acids. V was shortened by 5 bases and J by 10 bases, with 12 bases between the two germline ends.

There are many counts of this clonotype. The genes are TRBV6-1 and TRBJ2-7; D might be TRBD2 (5 bases). The CDR3 has 16 residues. Germline-derived CDR1 and CDR2 are MNHNS and SASEGT. Trimming removed 2 bases from V and 5 bases from J, with 19 bases in between. CDR3 region: CASSEFWRRILDEQYV. Here the CDR3 DNA reads TGTGCCAGCAGTGAATTCTGGCGGAGGATCCTTGACGAGCAGTACGTC.

This clonotype occurred many times. The genes are TRBV7-9 and TRBJ2-6, with 7 nucleotides matching TRBD1. CDR3 length: 21 amino acids. Per the germline V gene, CDR1 is SEHNR and CDR2 is FQNEAQ (reference sequence). The V and J ends lost 3 bases and 0 bases, in that order; junction bases with no gene match: 17. CDR3 coding DNA: TGTGCCAGCAGCTTTGGGAACACCGGGACAGCTCCCGACTCTGGGGCCAACGTCCTGACTTTC. It yields the protein CASSFGNTGTAPDSGANVLTF. Drawing the rest from reference TRBV7-9 and TRBJ2-6, the complete variable domain is DTGVSQNPRHKITKRGQNVTFRCDPISEHNRLYWYRQTLGQGPEFLTYFQNEAQLEKSRLLSDRFSAERPKGSFSTLEIQRTEQGDSAMYLCASSFGNTGTAPDSGANVLTFGAGSRLTVL.

This clonotype was recorded a few times. The chain carries TRBV12-3 or TRBV12-4 and TRBJ1-1; no reliable D call. V was cut by 5 bases and J by 5 bases, with 12 bases left in between. The CDR3 sequence is 13 residues long. This CDR3 is CASSRLGRTEAFF. In DNA form, the CDR3 reads TGTGCCAGCAGTAGATTGGGCCGTACTGAAGCTTTCTTT.